A single sample gave rise to the 20 T cell receptor beta chains below, sequenced in a study of cytomegalovirus exposure and HLA in healthy donors. Primers included in the PCR were 60 Vbeta and 13 Jbeta primers. Assay: immunoSEQ multiplex PCR; the TCRdb copy retains only in-frame clones and omits some. In the table there are under 130,000 clones, about 70% of which are singletons. The specimen was PBMCs. These receptor sequences come from a man between 25 and 39 years old in good health and CMV-seronegative.

In this sample, this clone turned up a few times. CDR3 in amino acids: CASTRLAGVIDEQFF. The CDR3 DNA follows: TGTGCCAGCACCCGACTAGCGGGGGTGATCGATGAGCAGTTCTTC. The chain combines TRBV5-4 with TRBJ2-1; 12 nucleotides agree with TRBD2. Germline V gives CDR1 SGHNT, CDR2 YYREEE (reference sequence). CDR3 length: 15 residues. V shed 6 bases and J 8 bases; nucleotides not matched to a gene: 9.

The chain recombines TRBV6-5 with TRBJ2-7, with D perhaps TRBD1 (5 bases). The CDR3 sequence is 13 residues long. The V gene's germline CDR1 is MNHEY and CDR2 SVGAGI. V lost 10 bases, J lost 3 bases, and 16 bases lay in between. The CDR3 loop is CATLPGSNYEQYF. The CDR3 DNA reads TGTGCCACACTTCCAGGGTCAAACTACGAGCAGTACTTC.

This clone was picked up a small number of times. V is TRBV27 and J is TRBJ2-7; 8 bases are a match to TRBD1. CDR1 and CDR2 from the germline V gene are MNHEY and SMNVEV (reference sequence). Trimming cost V 6 bases and J 0 bases; bases outside gene matches: 4. CDR3 size: 14 residues. In DNA, the CDR3 is TGTGCCAGCAGAATGGACAGGGCCTCCTACGAGCAGTACTTC. Protein: CASRMDRASYEQYF.

The chain is built from TRBV14 and TRBJ1-2; 10 nucleotides match TRBD1. The CDR3 is 14 residues long. V lost 4 bases, J lost 5 bases, and 4 bases stayed unmatched. The germline V gene encodes CDR1 SGHDN and CDR2 FVKESK. The CDR3 coding sequence is TGTGCCAGCAGCCTATGGACAGGGGGATATGGCTACACCTTC. As protein: CASSLWTGGYGYTF.

This clone was seen more than once but under ten times. The V gene is TRBV5-1, the J gene TRBJ2-6; 14 positions match TRBD2. The CDR3 is made up of 18 amino acids. Germline V gives CDR1 SGHRS, CDR2 YFSETQ. V shed 4 bases, J shed 0 bases, and the junction held 3 bases outside the gene matches. CDR3 sequence: CASSIGLAGGSGANVLTF. CDR3 in DNA: TGCGCCAGCAGCATCGGACTAGCGGGAGGCTCTGGGGCCAACGTCCTGACTTTC.

This sequence joins TRBV28 and TRBJ2-4; 8 bases are a match to TRBD1. This CDR3 contains 14 residues. The ends lost 2 bases at V and 12 bases at J; junction bases unmatched: 9. Per germline, CDR1 MDHEN and CDR2 SYDVKM. The CDR3 DNA is TGTGCCAGCAGTTTAGGCAGGGGGCTTGATGGTCAGTACTTC. Its protein is CASSLGRGLDGQYF.

The chain uses TRBV6-6 and TRBJ1-1; D call uncertain. V gave up 8 bases and J gave up 2 bases, with 15 bases separating them. CDR1 and CDR2 from the germline V gene are MNHNY and SVGAGI (reference sequence). The CDR3 is 14 amino acids. CDR3 sequence reads: CASGPIGLNTEAFF. In DNA, the CDR3 is TGTGCCAGCGGGCCTATTGGGCTAAACACTGAAGCTTTCTTT.

The CDR3 is CASSVAGQREKLFF. The CDR3 DNA reads TGTGCCAGCAGCGTAGCTGGTCAGCGCGAAAAACTGTTTTTT. The rearrangement uses TRBV9 and TRBJ1-4; D uncertain. This CDR3 is 14 amino acids long. Trimming cost V 0 bases and J 8 bases, with 11 bases left between them. Germline V gene sequence: CDR1 SGDLS, CDR2 YYNGEE.

The V gene is TRBV9, the J gene TRBJ2-3; D gene uncertain. The V gene's germline CDR1 is SGDLS and CDR2 YYNGEE. CDR3 size: 17 residues. The germline V and J ends were trimmed by 0 bases and 3 bases, with 17 bases remaining between them. This CDR3 is CASSVVSLAATTDTQYF. In DNA, the CDR3 is TGTGCCAGCAGCGTAGTTTCATTGGCGGCTACTACAGATACGCAGTATTTT.

The rearrangement links TRBV6-1 to TRBJ2-1; TRBD2 is a possible D gene (5 bases). The germline V and J ends were trimmed by 1 base and 7 bases, with 5 bases remaining between them. This CDR3 contains 12 residues. Germline assignment: CDR1 MNHNS and CDR2 SASEGT. The CDR3 region is CASSEGRNEQFF. As DNA, the CDR3 is TGTGCCAGCAGTGAAGGGAGGAATGAGCAGTTCTTC.

The chain recombines TRBV29-1 with TRBJ2-3; D possibly corresponds to TRBD2 (6 bases). The CDR3 has 14 residues. Looked up from germline, CDR1 is SQVTM and CDR2 is ANQGSEA. The ends were cut back, 4 bases at V and 1 base at J, with 12 bases in the middle. The CDR3 nucleotides are TGCAGCGTTGGTACTAGCTGGGGCACAGATACGCAGTATTTT. Protein: CSVGTSWGTDTQYF.

The V and J genes are TRBV7-2 and TRBJ2-1; 7 bases fit TRBD2. V gave up 5 bases and J gave up 5 bases; unmatched junction bases: 3. Germline V gene sequence: CDR1 SGHTA, CDR2 FQGNSA. The CDR3 is 13 residues long. The CDR3 DNA sequence: TGTGCCAGCAGCCGTGGGGGGGACAATGAGCAGTTCTTC. It specifies CASSRGGDNEQFF. Full variable domain (outside the CDR3, taken from reference TRBV7-2 and TRBJ2-1): GAGVSQSPSNKVTEKGKDVELRCDPISGHTALYWYRQSLGQGLEFLIYFQGNSAPDKSGLPSDRFSAERTGGSVSTLTIQRTQQEDSAVYLCASSRGGDNEQFFGPGTRLTVL.

V usage is TRBV5-1 and J usage is TRBJ2-5; TRBD2 matches at 7 bases. The germline CDR1 and CDR2 sequences are SGHRS and YFSETQ. Unmatched junction bases numbered 5, after V lost 4 bases and J lost 5 bases. The CDR3 consists of 13 residues. CDR3 residues: CASSPGGWETQYF. CDR3 nucleotides: TGCGCCAGCAGCCCGGGGGGTTGGGAGACCCAGTACTTC.

V and J are TRBV2 and TRBJ1-2; TRBD1 agrees at 11 bases. J was trimmed by 3 bases and V by 6 bases; bases with no gene match: 6. The CDR3 loop spans 15 amino acids. CDR1 is SNHLY, CDR2 FYNNEI, per germline. The CDR3 nucleotides read TGTGCCAGCAGCCCCGGGACAGGGGGTGACTATGGCTACACCTTC. This encodes CASSPGTGGDYGYTF.

The chain is built from TRBV19 and TRBJ1-5; 9 positions agree with TRBD1. V shed 6 bases and J 2 bases; nucleotides not matched to a gene: 8. The germline V gene encodes CDR1 LNHDA and CDR2 SQIVND (reference sequence). The CDR3 length is 16 residues. CDR3 sequence: CASREGQGRGNQPQHF. The CDR3 DNA reads TGTGCCAGTAGGGAGGGACAGGGCAGAGGCAATCAGCCCCAGCATTTT.

For the CDR3, the DNA is TGTGCCAGCAGCCACTCGGACAGGGGGCATCAGCCCCAGCATTTT. It translates to CASSHSDRGHQPQHF. This chain joins TRBV4-2 and TRBJ1-5, with 11 positions matching TRBD1. The V and J ends lost 3 bases and 5 bases, in that order; junction bases with no gene match: 3. The CDR3 runs to 15 residues. Germline V gene data show CDR1 as LGHNA and CDR2 as YNFKEQ.

The V call is TRBV29-1, the J call TRBJ2-1; 10 bases map to TRBD2. This CDR3 comprises 15 residues. V shed 6 bases, J shed 2 bases, and the junction held 7 bases outside the gene matches. CDR1 and CDR2 from the germline V gene are SQVTM and ANQGSEA. The CDR3 loop is CSVVLAGVPYNEQFF. The CDR3 nucleotides read TGCAGCGTCGTCCTAGCGGGAGTACCCTACAATGAGCAGTTCTTC.

The gene calls are TRBV11-2 and TRBJ2-3; 15 bases align to TRBD2. Germline CDR1 reads SGHAT; CDR2 reads FQNNGV. The CDR3 has 15 amino acids. After removal of 4 bases from V and 10 bases from J, the junction contained 6 bases not matched to a gene. The CDR3 DNA reads as TGTGCCAGCAGCTGGGGACTAGCGGGAGGCCCTTCGCAGTATTTT. Translation gives CASSWGLAGGPSQYF.

V and J are TRBV4-3 and TRBJ1-3; D possibly corresponds to TRBD1 (5 bases). V was trimmed by 0 bases and J by 0 bases, leaving 12 bases between them. Germline CDR1 LGHNA, CDR2 YSLEER. CDR3 length equals 17 residues. CDR3 in amino acids: CASSQDTRQFSGNTIYF. DNA for the CDR3: TGCGCCAGCAGCCAAGATACGAGACAGTTCTCTGGAAACACCATATATTTT.

The chain carries TRBV28 and TRBJ1-1, with D perhaps TRBD1 (6 bases). Looked up from germline, CDR1 is MDHEN and CDR2 is SYDVKM. The CDR3 spans 16 residues. Trimming stripped 2 bases from V and 4 bases from J, with 17 bases between. CDR3 sequence reads: CASSLGLGGGATEAFF. CDR3 nucleotides: TGTGCCAGCAGTTTAGGACTGGGAGGGGGTGCCACTGAAGCTTTCTTT.